These 18 T cell receptor beta chains came from one sample sequenced in a study of siplizumab effects on memory and regulatory T cells. Libraries were prepared by immunoSEQ multiplex PCR; TCRdb keeps only in-frame clonotypes and omits some of them. The sample consists of over 80,000 clones, 90% to 95% of them appearing once. The source material was non-Treg CD4+ T cells sorted from blood. These receptors were collected from a human donor in good health.

This chain links TRBV9 with TRBJ1-6; a weak D match, TRBD1 (5 bases). The V end lost 1 base, the J end lost 8 bases, and 10 bases lay between the germline ends. CDR1 and CDR2 (germline): SGDLS, YYNGEE. The CDR3 totals 14 residues. CDR3 nucleotides: TGTGCCAGCAGCGTAACGTCCAGGGATTCACCCCTCCACTTT. Protein product: CASSVTSRDSPLHF.

This clone appeared a few times. The V and J genes are TRBV5-4 and TRBJ2-1; D gene ambiguous. CDR1 and CDR2 (germline): SGHNT, YYREEE (reference sequence). V lost 3 bases and J lost 6, with 10 bases in between. The CDR3 runs to 13 residues. The CDR3 DNA reads TGTGCCAGCAGCTCCCGTCTCGCCAATGAGCAGTTCTTC. This gives the protein CASSSRLANEQFF.

This rearrangement joins TRBV7-9 to TRBJ2-1; D possibly corresponds to TRBD2 (7 bases). The ends were cut back, 3 bases at V and 12 bases at J, with 15 bases in the middle. From germline, CDR1 is SEHNR and CDR2 FQNEAQ (reference sequence). CDR3 size: 13 residues. This CDR3 reads CASSFRGAFGQFF. CDR3 sequence (DNA): TGTGCCAGCAGCTTCCGGGGGGCGTTTGGGCAGTTCTTC.

The chain links TRBV6-1 to TRBJ1-5; tentatively, D is TRBD1 (5 bases). The germline V gene encodes CDR1 MNHNS and CDR2 SASEGT. V gave up 8 bases and J gave up 5 bases, with 13 bases separating them. The CDR3 runs 13 residues. CDR3 protein: CASGTGYHQPQHF. The CDR3 DNA reads as TGTGCCAGCGGGACGGGATATCATCAGCCCCAGCATTTT.

V and J are TRBV27 and TRBJ1-5; D unclear. V lost 2 bases, J lost 4 bases, and 12 bases lay in between. The CDR3 is made up of 15 amino acids. Per germline, CDR1 MNHEY and CDR2 SMNVEV (reference sequence). CDR3 DNA: TGTGCCAGCAGTTTAAGCAAGGGAATAAATCAGCCCCAGCATTTT. Protein product: CASSLSKGINQPQHF.

The rearrangement links TRBV19 to TRBJ2-1; D tentatively reads TRBD1 or TRBD2 (6 bases each). V was cut by 8 bases and J by 3 bases, with 14 bases left in between. The CDR3 runs to 14 residues. The germline V gene has CDR1 LNHDA and CDR2 SQIVND (reference sequence). The CDR3 DNA follows: TGTGCCAGTGGGGGCGGGATAAACTACAATGAGCAGTTCTTC. This encodes CASGGGINYNEQFF. Combining the CDR3 with reference TRBV19 and TRBJ2-1 gives the whole variable domain DGGITQSPKYLFRKEGQNVTLSCEQNLNHDAMYWYRQDPGQGLRLIYYSQIVNDFQKGDIAEGYSVSREKKESFPLTVTSAQKNPTAFYLCASGGGINYNEQFFGPGTRLTVL.

The chain joins TRBV18 to TRBJ2-5, with TRBD1 matching over 10 bases. The CDR3 has 14 residues. Germline trimming cut 5 bases from V and 4 bases from J; bases unmatched to any gene: 4. CDR1 is KGHSH and CDR2 is LQKENI in the germline V gene. The CDR3 loop is CASSWTGGGETQYF. Here the CDR3 DNA reads TGTGCCAGCTCATGGACAGGGGGAGGAGAGACCCAGTACTTC.

This chain uses TRBV18 with TRBJ2-7, with D possibly being TRBD2 (5 bases). Trimming stripped 3 bases from V and 5 bases from J, with 14 bases between. Germline CDR1 reads KGHSH; CDR2 reads LQKENI. The CDR3 contains 14 residues. The CDR3 DNA reads TGTGCCAGCTCACCCTCCGGGGTTCCCCACGAGCAGTACTTC. Amino acid sequence: CASSPSGVPHEQYF. The whole variable domain, filled in from reference TRBV18 and TRBJ2-7, reads NAGVMQNPRHLVRRRGQEARLRCSPMKGHSHVYWYRQLPEEGLKFMVYLQKENIIDESGMPKERFSAEFPKEGPSILRIQQVVRGDSAAYFCASSPSGVPHEQYFGPGTRLTVT.

The genes are TRBV27 and TRBJ1-1; 7 bases line up with TRBD1. CDR1 and CDR2 from the germline V gene are MNHEY and SMNVEV (reference sequence). This CDR3 is built from 15 residues. J gave up 0 bases and V 2 bases, and 3 bases lay outside the gene matches. The CDR3 is CASSLGTVMNTEAFF. CDR3 nucleotides: TGTGCCAGCAGTTTAGGGACAGTGATGAACACTGAAGCTTTCTTT.

The chain links TRBV30 to TRBJ2-3; either TRBD1 or TRBD2 may supply D (5 bases each). CDR1 and CDR2 from the germline V gene are GTSNPN and SVGIG (reference sequence). V was clipped by 1 base and J by 8 bases, with 10 bases between them. This CDR3 spans 12 amino acids. The CDR3 bases are TGTGCCTGGAGTGCCAAGGGACCTACGCAGTATTTT. This sequence encodes CAWSAKGPTQYF.

The gene calls are TRBV5-1 and TRBJ2-7, with a weak D call TRBD1 (5 bases). This CDR3 region has 15 residues. Trimming removed 4 bases at V and 0 bases at J, with 14 bases between. Germline assignment: CDR1 SGHRS and CDR2 YFSETQ. The CDR3 spells CASSPQTAHSYEQYF. For the CDR3, the DNA is TGCGCCAGCAGCCCTCAGACAGCGCACTCCTACGAGCAGTACTTC.

V and J are TRBV21-1 and TRBJ2-3; the table's D call, TRBD1, was not checked against the DNA. TRBV21-1 is annotated as a pseudogene. The CDR3 sequence is 16 residues long. The DNA for the CDR3 is TGTGCCAGCAGCTCGACAGGGGAGGACACGACAGATACGCAGTATTTT. Encoded protein: CASSSTGEDTTDTQYF.

The chain carries TRBV10-1 and TRBJ2-1; TRBD2 matches at 11 bases. J lost 9 bases, V lost 3 bases, and 7 bases had no gene match. The length of the CDR3 is 15 residues. Germline-derived CDR1 and CDR2 are WNHNN and SYGVQD (reference sequence). CDR3 DNA sequence: TGCGCCAGCAGTGACCCACTAGCGGGAGAGTTTGAGCAGTTCTTC. It codes for CASSDPLAGEFEQFF.

The CDR3 reads CASSPRRGERNTIYF. The CDR3 coding sequence is TGCGCCAGCAGCCCCCGGAGGGGCGAGCGAAACACCATATATTTT. This sequence joins TRBV5-1 and TRBJ1-3, with D maybe TRBD1 (5 bases). Trimming took 4 bases from V and 5 from J, leaving 16 bases between them. The CDR3 runs 15 residues. CDR1 and CDR2 from the germline V gene are SGHRS and YFSETQ.

This sequence joins TRBV11-1 and TRBJ2-7; D is undetermined. V was clipped by 5 bases and J by 2 bases, with 13 bases between them. This CDR3 region has 14 residues. In germline, CDR1 is SGHAT, CDR2 FQDESV (reference sequence). CDR3 coding DNA: TGTGCCAGCAGCAAATCGCTCAGCACCTACGAGCAGTACTTC. Protein: CASSKSLSTYEQYF.

V is TRBV6-5 and J is TRBJ2-7, with TRBD1 as a possible D gene (6 bases). Germline CDR1 MNHEY, CDR2 SVGAGI. The CDR3 extends over 15 amino acids. V was clipped by 6 bases and J by 0 bases, with 15 bases between them. The CDR3 region has the DNA TGTGCCAGCAGGCAGAGACAGGCTGACTCCTACGAGCAGTACTTC. Translating it yields CASRQRQADSYEQYF.

The chain carries TRBV5-6 and TRBJ2-1; TRBD1 agrees at 8 bases. The V gene end was trimmed by 0 bases and the J gene end by 6 bases; junction bases not matched to a gene: 8. CDR3 length: 16 amino acids. CDR1 and CDR2 (germline): SGHDT, YYEEEE. Here the CDR3 DNA reads TGTGCCAGCAGCTTGGGGACAGGGAACTATTTCAATGAGCAGTTCTTC. Translating it yields CASSLGTGNYFNEQFF.

This clone was observed a handful of times. This chain joins TRBV9 and TRBJ1-6; TRBD1 agrees at 7 bases. The CDR3 contains 14 residues. J was trimmed by 7 bases and V by 4 bases; bases with no gene match: 5. Germline V CDR1 and CDR2: SGDLS, YYNGEE. The CDR3 here is CASSLRDRNSPLHF. The CDR3 DNA follows: TGTGCCAGCAGCTTACGGGACAGAAATTCACCCCTCCACTTT.